This TCR beta chain was identified in a study of blood T cell repertoires in COVID-19. Study as a whole: The United States, Italy and Spain provided the acute and convalescent COVID-19 samples. Sources were T cells, B-cell-depleted T cells, or PBMCs; the material itself was cDNA or gDNA.

How the authors handled the data: How many nucleated cells were present was estimated from reference gene primer amplification. Assay used: immunoSEQ multiplex PCR; TCRdb lists only in-frame clones, some missing. V, J and clone size derive from that table, while D and trimming were established from the DNA sequence. The table includes approximately 98,000 clones, about nine tenths detected once. The CDR3 consists of 15 residues. The V and J ends lost 4 bases and 5 bases, in that order; junction bases with no gene match: 6. Germline V lookup: CDR1 KGHSH, CDR2 LQKENI. The V gene is TRBV18, the J gene TRBJ2-1; 9 nucleotides line up with TRBD2. The sequencing input was peripheral blood. The TCR was taken from a human donor in a cohort sampled during active COVID-19. CDR3 sequence reads: CASSLLAGVDNEQFF. The CDR3 coding sequence is TGTGCCAGCTCACTTTTAGCGGGAGTAGACAATGAGCAGTTCTTC. The full variable domain, in which reference TRBV18 and TRBJ2-1 provide the parts outside the CDR3, is NAGVMQNPRHLVRRRGQEARLRCSPMKGHSHVYWYRQLPEEGLKFMVYLQKENIIDESGMPKERFSAEFPKEGPSILRIQQVVRGDSAAYFCASSLLAGVDNEQFFGPGTRLTVL.